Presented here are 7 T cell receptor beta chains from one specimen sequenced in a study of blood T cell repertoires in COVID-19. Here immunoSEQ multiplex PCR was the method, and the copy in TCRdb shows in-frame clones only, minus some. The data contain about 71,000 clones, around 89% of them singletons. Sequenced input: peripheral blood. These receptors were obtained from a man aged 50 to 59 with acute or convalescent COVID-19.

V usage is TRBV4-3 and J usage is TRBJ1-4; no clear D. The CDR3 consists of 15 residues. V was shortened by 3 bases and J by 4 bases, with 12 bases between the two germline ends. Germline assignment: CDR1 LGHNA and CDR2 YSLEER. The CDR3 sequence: CASSHGSLNNEKLFF. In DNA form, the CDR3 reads TGCGCCAGCAGCCATGGGAGTCTCAATAATGAAAAACTGTTTTTT.

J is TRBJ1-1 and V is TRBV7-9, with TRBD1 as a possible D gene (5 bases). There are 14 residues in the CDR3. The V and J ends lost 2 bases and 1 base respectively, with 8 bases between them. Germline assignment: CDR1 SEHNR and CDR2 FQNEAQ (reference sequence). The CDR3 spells CASSLSQGNTEAFF. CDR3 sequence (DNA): TGTGCCAGCAGCTTATCGCAGGGGAACACTGAAGCTTTCTTT.

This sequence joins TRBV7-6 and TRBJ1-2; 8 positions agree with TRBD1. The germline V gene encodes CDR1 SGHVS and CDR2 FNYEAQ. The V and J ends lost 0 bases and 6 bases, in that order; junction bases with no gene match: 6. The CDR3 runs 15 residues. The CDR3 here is CASSLARQGTNGYTF. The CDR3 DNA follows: TGTGCCAGCAGCTTAGCACGACAGGGGACAAATGGCTACACCTTC.

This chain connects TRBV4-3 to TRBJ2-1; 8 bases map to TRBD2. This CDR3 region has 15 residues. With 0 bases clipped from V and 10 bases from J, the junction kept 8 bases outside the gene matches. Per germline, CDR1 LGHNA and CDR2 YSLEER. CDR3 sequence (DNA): TGCGCCAGCAGCCAAGATACGGGACTAGTATGGGAGCAGTTCTTC. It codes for CASSQDTGLVWEQFF.

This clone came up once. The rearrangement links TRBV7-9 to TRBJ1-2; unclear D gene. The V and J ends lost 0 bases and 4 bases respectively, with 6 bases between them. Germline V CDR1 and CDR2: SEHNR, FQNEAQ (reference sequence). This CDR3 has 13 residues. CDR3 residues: CASSLALAYGYTF. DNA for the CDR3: TGTGCCAGCAGCTTAGCTCTGGCCTATGGCTACACCTTC. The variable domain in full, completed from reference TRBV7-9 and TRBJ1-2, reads DTGVSQNPRHKITKRGQNVTFRCDPISEHNRLYWYRQTLGQGPEFLTYFQNEAQLEKSRLLSDRFSAERPKGSFSTLEIQRTEQGDSAMYLCASSLALAYGYTFGSGTRLTVV.

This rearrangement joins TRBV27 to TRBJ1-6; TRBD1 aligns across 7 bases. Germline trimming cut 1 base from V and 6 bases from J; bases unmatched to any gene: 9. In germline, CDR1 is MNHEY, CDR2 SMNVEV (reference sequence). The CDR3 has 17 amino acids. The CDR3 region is CASSLFTDRVGNSPLHF. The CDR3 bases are TGTGCCAGCAGTTTATTCACCGACAGGGTGGGTAATTCACCCCTCCACTTT.

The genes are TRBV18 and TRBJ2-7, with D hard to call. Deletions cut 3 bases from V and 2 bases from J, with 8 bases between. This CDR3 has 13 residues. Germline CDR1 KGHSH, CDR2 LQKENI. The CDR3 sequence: CASSPNSTYEQYV. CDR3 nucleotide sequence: TGTGCCAGCTCACCCAACAGTACCTACGAGCAGTACGTC.